This entry concerns a single T cell receptor (beta chain). This entry belongs to a study of chemoradiotherapy in HPV16-positive cancers. Study-wide context: Candidate HPV-specific clones and shared TCR motifs came from two HPV16-positive patients.

Samples were taken several times over chemoradiotherapy. The CDR3 sequence is 13 residues long. Trimming removed 3 bases at V and 0 bases at J, with 6 bases between. CDR1 is KGHSH and CDR2 is LQKENI in the germline V gene. Method: immunoSEQ multiplex PCR; TCRdb's copy keeps in-frame clones and lacks some. The sample holds under 35,000 clones; about 93% are singletons and the top ten take 15% to 20%. This chain joins TRBV18 and TRBJ2-7, with D unclear. The receptor comes from a human donor with HPV-associated anogenital cancer. Material: blood, obtained from a patient who underwent chemoradiotherapy. CDR3 nucleotides: TGTGCCAGCTCACCGAGCAGCTCCTACGAGCAGTACTTC. Protein: CASSPSSSYEQYF.